The next 10 T cell receptor beta chains were all read from a single sample in a study of T cells in tuberculosis. Regarding time point: new active TB diagnosis, blood taken before or within 7 days of starting treatment. Profiled with immunoSEQ multiplex PCR; TCRdb holds only in-frame clones, not every one. Of about 33,000 clones listed, around 92% were seen once; the top ten hold 6.5% to 8.5%. The specimen comprised PBMCs, sampled at tuberculosis diagnosis. The receptor set was obtained from an adult with tuberculosis. Some clones in this sample may be carry-over from other donors' samples.

The CDR3 here is CASSTGQGARGYTF. In nucleotides, the CDR3 is TGTGCCAGCAGTACGGGACAGGGGGCCCGAGGCTACACCTTC. This chain connects TRBV6-5 to TRBJ1-2, with 12 bases matching TRBD1. V trimming: 5 bases; J trimming: 8 bases; junction bases outside the gene matches: 6. Germline V gene sequence: CDR1 MNHEY, CDR2 SVGAGI. The length of the CDR3 is 14 residues.

J is TRBJ1-2 and V is TRBV27; D possibly corresponds to TRBD1 (5 bases). This CDR3 is built from 13 residues. Trimming left V 6 bases short and J 5 bases short, with 13 bases between. Germline V lookup: CDR1 MNHEY, CDR2 SMNVEV (reference sequence). The CDR3 region has the DNA TGTGCCAGCAGGAGCCGGGGGGGATATGGCTACACCTTC. Translating it yields CASRSRGGYGYTF.

The chain uses TRBV19 and TRBJ1-1; the D gene is possibly TRBD1 (5 bases). The V end was cut by 7 bases, the J end by 1 base, with 10 bases between. CDR1 is LNHDA and CDR2 is SQIVND in the germline V gene (reference sequence). The CDR3 sequence is 13 residues long. The CDR3 sequence is CASTADTNTEAFF. The DNA of the CDR3 is TGTGCCAGTACCGCGGACACGAACACTGAAGCTTTCTTT.

The CDR3 bases are TGTGCCAGCAGTGAAGCCCCGGACAGGGTCAAAGAGCAGTACTTC. Translated, it gives CASSEAPDRVKEQYF. V and J are TRBV6-1 and TRBJ2-7, with 8 bases matching TRBD1. V was clipped by 0 bases and J by 7 bases; unmatched bases: 8. The CDR3 runs 15 residues. Germline V CDR1 and CDR2: MNHNS, SASEGT.

This chain connects TRBV19 to TRBJ1-1, with D perhaps TRBD1 (6 bases). V was clipped by 10 bases and J by 10 bases, with 22 bases between them. Germline V CDR1 and CDR2: LNHDA, SQIVND (reference sequence). The CDR3 totals 13 residues. The CDR3 coding sequence is TGTGCCACCCTCAGGACCTCAGGGGAGTCAGCTTTCTTT. Amino acids: CATLRTSGESAFF. Combining the CDR3 with reference TRBV19 and TRBJ1-1 gives the whole variable domain DGGITQSPKYLFRKEGQNVTLSCEQNLNHDAMYWYRQDPGQGLRLIYYSQIVNDFQKGDIAEGYSVSREKKESFPLTVTSAQKNPTAFYLCATLRTSGESAFFGQGTRLTVV.

As DNA, the CDR3 is TGCGCCAGCAGCTTGGAGGTCAGGGGGGACCCGAATTCACCCCTCCACTTT. Its protein product is CASSLEVRGDPNSPLHF. The chain employs TRBV5-1 and TRBJ1-6; 7 bases fit TRBD1. The V segment lost 0 bases and the J segment 7 bases; nucleotides outside the gene matches: 10. The length of the CDR3 is 17 residues. Germline lookup yields CDR1 SGHRS and CDR2 YFSETQ.

This chain connects TRBV9 to TRBJ2-5, with D unclear. The CDR3 has 13 residues. The ends were cut back, 2 bases at V and 7 bases at J, with 12 bases in the middle. CDR1 SGDLS and CDR2 YYNGEE come from the germline V gene. CDR3 in amino acids: CASSVSLDGTQYF. Here the CDR3 DNA reads TGTGCCAGCAGCGTCAGCCTAGATGGGACCCAGTACTTC.

The CDR3 loop reads CASSYGGLSHEQFF. The CDR3 DNA sequence: TGTGCCAGCAGTTACGGCGGACTCTCACATGAGCAGTTCTTC. The chain combines TRBV6-5 with TRBJ2-1; maybe TRBD2 (5 bases). Looked up from germline, CDR1 is MNHEY and CDR2 is SVGAGI. The CDR3 has 14 residues. V dropped 2 bases and J dropped 8 bases, with 13 bases sitting between them.

This chain uses TRBV29-1 with TRBJ2-1; 13 positions agree with TRBD2. The CDR3 is 16 amino acids. The J segment lost 7 bases and the V segment lost 6 bases, leaving 12 bases of the junction unmatched. The germline V gene has CDR1 SQVTM and CDR2 ANQGSEA. This CDR3 reads CSVVAGLAGLRNEQFF. CDR3 DNA sequence: TGCAGCGTGGTTGCGGGACTAGCGGGGTTAAGGAATGAGCAGTTCTTC.

The chain combines TRBV10-2 with TRBJ1-1, with D possibly TRBD1 on 5 matching bases. Germline V gene sequence: CDR1 WSHSY, CDR2 SAAADI. Trimming stripped 3 bases from V and 0 bases from J, with 11 bases between. This CDR3 spans 15 amino acids. The CDR3, as DNA: TGCGCCAGCAGTGACCCAGGGTATATGAACACTGAAGCTTTCTTT. Translated, it gives CASSDPGYMNTEAFF.